The 26 T cell receptor beta chains below were found in one sample sequenced in a study of blood T cell repertoires in COVID-19. Clones were sequenced by immunoSEQ multiplex PCR, and TCRdb holds only the in-frame ones, with some missing. Of roughly 86,000 clones in the sample, 91% were seen once. The sequencing sample was made of peripheral blood. The receptors were gathered from a woman aged 45-65 years in a cohort sampled during active COVID-19.

For the CDR3, the DNA is TGTGCCACCAGTGAGGGACCAGCGGGGGGCCCGTTTGAGACCCAGTACTTC. Encoded protein: CATSEGPAGGPFETQYF. The rearrangement uses TRBV24-1 and TRBJ2-5, with 9 bases matching TRBD2. The germline V gene encodes CDR1 KGHDR and CDR2 SFDVKD. V shed 4 bases, J shed 5 bases, and the junction held 13 bases outside the gene matches. The CDR3 has 17 residues.

The chain uses TRBV28 and TRBJ1-2, with TRBD1 matching 9 bases. The CDR3 runs to 17 residues. Unmatched junction bases numbered 9, after V lost 4 bases and J lost 0 bases. The germline gives CDR1 MDHEN, CDR2 SYDVKM. The CDR3 sequence is CASSSTGGTGPNYGYTF. In DNA, the CDR3 is TGTGCCAGCAGTTCGACAGGTGGGACAGGGCCTAACTATGGCTACACCTTC.

This clone was detected only once. In DNA, the CDR3 is TGTGCCAGCAGGCTCGCGGGGAGCACTGAAGCTTTCTTT. Its translation: CASRLAGSTEAFF. The chain recombines TRBV6-5 with TRBJ1-1; D is ambiguous. V was cut by 6 bases and J by 4 bases, with 12 bases left in between. CDR3 length: 13 amino acids. Germline CDR1 MNHEY, CDR2 SVGAGI.

The V gene is TRBV6-1, the J gene TRBJ2-1; D remains unclear. V gave up 3 bases and J gave up 0 bases, with 9 bases separating them. The CDR3 totals 15 residues. Germline V CDR1 and CDR2: MNHNS, SASEGT. In nucleotides, the CDR3 is TGTGCCAGCAGTGAGATACCCAGCTCCTACAATGAGCAGTTCTTC. Translation gives CASSEIPSSYNEQFF.

This chain links TRBV5-1 with TRBJ1-1, with D possibly matching TRBD1 (6 bases). Germline-derived CDR1 and CDR2 are SGHRS and YFSETQ. The length of the CDR3 is 13 residues. V lost 3 bases and J 5 bases, leaving 11 bases between the germline ends. The CDR3 loop is CASSSFGTTEAFF. CDR3 DNA: TGCGCCAGCAGCTCATTCGGGACAACTGAAGCTTTCTTT.

This rearrangement joins TRBV28 to TRBJ2-7, with 11 bases fitting TRBD2. Germline trimming cut 5 bases from V and 4 bases from J; bases unmatched to any gene: 16. The CDR3 loop spans 18 amino acids. Looked up from germline, CDR1 is MDHEN and CDR2 is SYDVKM. The CDR3 is CASSPYLLTSGSRYEQYF. The CDR3 region has the DNA TGTGCCAGCAGTCCCTATTTACTTACTAGCGGGAGTAGATACGAGCAGTACTTC.

V is TRBV6-6 and J is TRBJ2-1; 7 nucleotides match TRBD1. V shed 4 bases, J shed 0 bases, and the junction held 3 bases outside the gene matches. Germline V gene lookup returns CDR1 MNHNY and CDR2 SVGAGI (reference sequence). The CDR3 totals 15 residues. Here the CDR3 reads CASSSDRSSYNEQFF. The DNA of the CDR3 is TGTGCCAGCAGTTCGGACAGGAGCTCCTACAATGAGCAGTTCTTC.

V and J are TRBV12-3 or TRBV12-4 and TRBJ1-1; D perhaps matches TRBD1 (6 bases). The V and J ends lost 6 bases and 1 base respectively, with 9 bases between them. The CDR3 totals 13 residues. CDR3 bases: TGTGCCAGCAGCCAGGACAGGAACACTGAAGCTTTCTTT. Translated, it gives CASSQDRNTEAFF.

This chain's CDR3 is CASSQGVLGAGGLQETQYF. DNA for the CDR3: TGCGCCAGCAGCCAAGGAGTATTGGGAGCGGGGGGTCTCCAAGAGACCCAGTACTTC. J is TRBJ2-5 and V is TRBV4-1; TRBD2 matches 9 bases. The V and J ends lost 1 base and 1 base, in that order; junction bases with no gene match: 13. CDR1 and CDR2 from the germline V gene are MGHRA and YSYEKL. The CDR3 has 19 amino acids.

The J gene is TRBJ1-5, the V gene TRBV19; tentatively, D is TRBD1 (6 bases). Deletions cut 4 bases from V and 1 base from J, with 14 bases between. CDR1 and CDR2 (germline): LNHDA, SQIVND (reference sequence). CDR3 size: 16 residues. In DNA, the CDR3 is TGTGCCAGTAGTAGGGCAGGGGAATTGAGCAATCAGCCCCAGCATTTT. Translating gives CASSRAGELSNQPQHF.

The rearrangement uses TRBV7-9 and TRBJ2-7; unclear D gene. The V gene's germline CDR1 is SEHNR and CDR2 FQNEAQ (reference sequence). Trimming pared 5 bases from V and 6 bases from J, leaving 8 bases between. The CDR3 sequence is 11 residues long. This CDR3 is CASSPSLEQYF. The CDR3, as DNA: TGTGCCAGCAGCCCCTCCCTCGAGCAGTACTTC.

This clone was observed a single time. This rearrangement joins TRBV24-1 to TRBJ2-2, with D tentatively TRBD1 (6 bases). Trimming pared 4 bases from V and 4 bases from J, leaving 15 bases between. CDR1 and CDR2 from the germline V gene are KGHDR and SFDVKD. The CDR3 length is 16 residues. CDR3 region: CATSDVNRERTGELFF. CDR3 DNA: TGTGCCACCAGTGACGTAAACAGGGAACGCACCGGGGAGCTGTTTTTT.

The chain has TRBV4-1 and TRBJ2-1; the D is unclear. CDR1 and CDR2 (germline): MGHRA, YSYEKL. The CDR3 covers 14 residues. The V gene lost 2 bases and the J gene lost 0 bases, with 5 bases spanning the gap. This CDR3 is CASSQQFSYNEQFF. The CDR3 DNA follows: TGCGCCAGCAGCCAACAGTTCTCCTACAATGAGCAGTTCTTC.

This clone was observed a single time. The rearrangement links TRBV6-2 or TRBV6-3 to TRBJ1-1, with D maybe TRBD1 (5 bases). V gave up 7 bases and J gave up 1 base, with 16 bases separating them. Germline lookup yields CDR1 MNHEY and CDR2 SVGEGT. CDR3 length equals 15 residues. The CDR3 loop is CASNPRGFQNTEAFF. The CDR3 DNA is TGTGCCAGCAACCCACGGGGGTTTCAGAACACTGAAGCTTTCTTT.

DNA for the CDR3: TGCGCCAGCAGCTTCCGGAGGGCAGGGAGTTGGCTGAACACTGAAGCTTTCTTT. Protein sequence: CASSFRRAGSWLNTEAFF. The chain employs TRBV5-1 and TRBJ1-1; tentative D call: TRBD1 (5 bases). Trimming cost V 2 bases and J 0 bases, with 20 bases left between them. Germline V gives CDR1 SGHRS, CDR2 YFSETQ. The CDR3 has 18 residues.

V gene TRBV5-1 combines with J gene TRBJ2-1, with 7 nucleotides matching TRBD2. J lost 2 bases, V lost 4 bases, and 6 bases had no gene match. The germline V gene has CDR1 SGHRS and CDR2 YFSETQ. This CDR3 has 15 residues. CDR3 sequence reads: CASSRLADTYNEQFF. CDR3 nucleotides: TGCGCCAGCAGCAGACTAGCAGATACCTACAATGAGCAGTTCTTC. The entire variable domain, with the rest obtained from reference TRBV5-1 and TRBJ2-1, is as follows: KAGVTQTPRYLIKTRGQQVTLSCSPISGHRSVSWYQQTPGQGLQFLFEYFSETQRNKGNFPGRFSGRQFSNSRSEMNVSTLELGDSALYLCASSRLADTYNEQFFGPGTRLTVL.

The CDR3 region has the DNA TGTGCCAGCAGTGGACAGTTAACAAACTCACCCCTCCACTTT. Its protein is CASSGQLTNSPLHF. This chain uses TRBV2 with TRBJ1-6, with a possible D match to TRBD1 (5 bases). Trimming left V 4 bases short and J 10 bases short, with 14 bases between. The CDR3 totals 14 residues. Germline CDR1 reads SNHLY; CDR2 reads FYNNEI.

The count of this clone is one. V gene TRBV29-1 combines with J gene TRBJ1-1, with TRBD1 matching 8 bases. The CDR3 has 13 amino acids. The V and J ends lost 7 bases and 4 bases, in that order; junction bases with no gene match: 8. Germline V gene data show CDR1 as SQVTM and CDR2 as ANQGSEA. The CDR3 loop is CSGAGQGGTEAFF. For the CDR3, the DNA is TGCAGCGGAGCCGGACAGGGCGGCACTGAAGCTTTCTTT.

This chain connects TRBV24-1 to TRBJ2-3, with D unclear. CDR1 and CDR2 from the germline V gene are KGHDR and SFDVKD. Trimming pared 6 bases from V and 4 bases from J, leaving 10 bases between. CDR3 length: 13 amino acids. The CDR3, as DNA: TGTGCCACCAGTAGTCAGGTCCCAGATACGCAGTATTTT. Its protein product is CATSSQVPDTQYF.

This clone showed up many times. The chain has TRBV2 and TRBJ1-3, with TRBD1 identical over 7 bases. Looked up from germline, CDR1 is SNHLY and CDR2 is FYNNEI. J lost 0 bases, V lost 6 bases, and 8 bases had no gene match. This CDR3 spans 16 amino acids. The CDR3 loop is CASSAGQASSGNTIYF. Here the CDR3 DNA reads TGTGCCAGCAGCGCCGGACAGGCGAGCTCTGGAAACACCATATATTTT.

In this sample, this clone turned up once. The chain joins TRBV6-2 or TRBV6-3 to TRBJ1-2; the D is unclear. This CDR3 has 12 amino acids. Trimming left V 0 bases short and J 8 bases short, with 7 bases between. Germline-derived CDR1 and CDR2 are MNHEY and SVGEGT. The CDR3 loop reads CASSYSMSGYTF. CDR3 bases: TGTGCCAGCAGTTACTCGATGAGCGGCTACACCTTC.

This chain connects TRBV12-3 or TRBV12-4 to TRBJ1-1; 8 bases match TRBD1. The CDR3 runs 13 residues. Unmatched junction bases numbered 6, after V lost 7 bases and J lost 5 bases. The CDR3 loop is CASNLYRGTEAFF. The CDR3 DNA reads TGTGCCAGCAACCTTTACAGGGGGACTGAAGCTTTCTTT.

The rearrangement uses TRBV28 and TRBJ1-4; 9 bases match TRBD1. The CDR3 is 20 amino acids. Unmatched junction bases numbered 23, after V lost 6 bases and J lost 6 bases. Germline V gives CDR1 MDHEN, CDR2 SYDVKM. The CDR3 spells CASRARLPGTGSIVDEKLFF. DNA of the CDR3: TGTGCCAGCAGGGCCCGACTTCCCGGGACAGGGAGTATTGTAGATGAAAAACTGTTTTTT.

This clone is a singleton in its sample. The genes are TRBV5-6 and TRBJ2-3; tentative D call: TRBD2 (5 bases). The V and J ends lost 1 base and 1 base respectively, with 10 bases between them. The CDR3 covers 15 residues. Germline CDR1 SGHDT, CDR2 YYEEEE. The CDR3 region has the DNA TGTGCCAGCAGCTTGCGGGATGTCGGCACAGATACGCAGTATTTT. Its translation is CASSLRDVGTDTQYF.

This chain joins TRBV2 and TRBJ1-4, with D hard to call. Germline CDR1 and CDR2: SNHLY and FYNNEI. V was trimmed by 7 bases and J by 4 bases, leaving 10 bases between them. CDR3 length equals 13 residues. This CDR3 reads CASKQQVNEKLFF. The CDR3 DNA reads as TGTGCCAGCAAACAGCAAGTTAATGAAAAACTGTTTTTT.

The chain couples TRBV4-1 to TRBJ1-2; D possibly corresponds to TRBD1 (5 bases). Germline V gives CDR1 MGHRA, CDR2 YSYEKL. The ends were cut back, 4 bases at V and 6 bases at J, with 15 bases in the middle. CDR3 length: 14 residues. Here the CDR3 DNA reads TGCGCCAGCAGCCCACTCCCGGAGGGGCATGGCTACACCTTC. Its translation is CASSPLPEGHGYTF.